The clone carrying this TCR beta chain was detected only a few times. This specimen comes from a study of blood T cell repertoires in COVID-19. Study-level background: PBMCs, B-cell-depleted T cells, or T cells provided the cDNA or gDNA that made up the material.

How the authors handled the data: For nucleated cells, counts were estimated from reference gene primer amplification. TCRdb's table, derived via immunoSEQ multiplex PCR, lists solely in-frame clones and lacks some. The V and J calls and clone size were taken over from that table, and D and trimming were inferred from the DNA. Altogether roughly 220,000 clones are present, more than 75% being singletons, with the ten largest covering approximately 4.3%. Sequencing was carried out using PBMCs or T cells enriched from blood (not recorded which). This clonotype was obtained from a man younger than 40 with acute COVID-19.

The CDR3 here is CASTPGQNTEAFF. CDR3 DNA sequence: TGTGCCAGCACCCCGGGACAGAACACTGAAGCTTTCTTT. The chain recombines TRBV6-5 with TRBJ1-1; D is perhaps TRBD1 (6 bases). The germline gives CDR1 MNHEY, CDR2 SVGAGI. This CDR3 contains 13 residues. The germline V and J ends were trimmed by 7 bases and 1 base, with 10 bases remaining between them.